This T cell receptor (beta chain) was captured by sequencing in a study of identifying expanded T cells in peripheral blood. Study findings and constraints: Clone count variance between two-week samples rose with total template count.

Only a few counts were recorded for this clone. Its antigen is not known. Trimming cost V 2 bases and J 5 bases; bases outside gene matches: 4. Per germline, CDR1 GTSNPN and CDR2 SVGIG (reference sequence). CDR3 length: 15 residues. Repertoires were generated with immunoSEQ multiplex PCR, while TCRdb's copy carries only in-frame clones and drops some. The sample holds under 150,000 clones; about 86% are singletons and the top ten take around 8.2%. Sequenced input: blood. The source of this sequence is a person aged 18 to 75 in good health. This chain uses TRBV30 with TRBJ1-5; 12 bases are shared with TRBD1. The CDR3 coding sequence is TGTGCCTGGAGTTCAGGGACAGGGGGCTATCAGCCCCAGCATTTT. Translated, it gives CAWSSGTGGYQPQHF.